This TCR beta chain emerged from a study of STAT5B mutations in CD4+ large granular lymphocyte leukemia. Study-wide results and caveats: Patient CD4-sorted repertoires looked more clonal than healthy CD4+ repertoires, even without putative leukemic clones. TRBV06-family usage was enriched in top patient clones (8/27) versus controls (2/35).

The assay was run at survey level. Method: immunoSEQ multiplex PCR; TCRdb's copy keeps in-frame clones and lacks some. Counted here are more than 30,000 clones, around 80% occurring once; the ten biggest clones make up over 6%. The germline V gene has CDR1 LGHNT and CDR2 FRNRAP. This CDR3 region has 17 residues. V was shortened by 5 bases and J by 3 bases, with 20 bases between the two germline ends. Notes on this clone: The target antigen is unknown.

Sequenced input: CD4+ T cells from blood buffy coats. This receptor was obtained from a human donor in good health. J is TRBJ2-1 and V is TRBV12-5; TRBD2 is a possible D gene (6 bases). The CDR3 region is CASGPTYGGLSYNEQFF. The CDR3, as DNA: TGTGCTAGTGGTCCGACGTACGGGGGACTTAGCTACAATGAGCAGTTCTTC.